This T cell receptor beta chain was identified during a study of T-cell memory formation after mild COVID-19. Whole-study results and caveats: Contracting clones from day 15 to 85 had balanced CD4/CD8; later expanders favoured CD4+. Contracting CD4+ clones sat mainly in CM and EM; CD8+ in EMRA. Memory from before infection featured some responding clones, which suggests cross-reactive memory joined.

Details on this clonotype: Its matching antigen is unknown.

TCRdb passed the 5' RACE reads through MiXCR, listing each CDR3 protein once. The sample records roughly 560,000 distinct CDR3 sequences, approximately 20% being singletons. Trimming left V 1 base short and J 4 bases short, with 11 bases between. The CDR3 spans 15 residues. From germline, CDR1 is SNHLY and CDR2 FYNNEI. The sequence derives from an adult woman who had mild COVID-19 (a few samples of this study predate the infection). Cell type and time point are not known. V and J are TRBV2 and TRBJ1-5; D might be TRBD1 (5 bases). Material: PBMCs or a T cell subset sorted from them (not recorded which). CDR3 loop: CASSEDRLSNQPQHF. CDR3 bases: TGTGCCAGCAGTGAAGACAGGCTTTCGAATCAGCCCCAGCATTTT.